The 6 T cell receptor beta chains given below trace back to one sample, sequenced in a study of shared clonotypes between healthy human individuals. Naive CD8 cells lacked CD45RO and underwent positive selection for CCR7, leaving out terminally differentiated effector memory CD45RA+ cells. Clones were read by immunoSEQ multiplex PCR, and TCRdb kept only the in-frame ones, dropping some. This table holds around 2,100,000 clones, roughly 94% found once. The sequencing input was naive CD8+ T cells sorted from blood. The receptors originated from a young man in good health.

The CDR3 protein is CATSRDWAGGDRSYEQYF. CDR3 DNA sequence: TGTGCCACCAGCAGAGATTGGGCAGGGGGCGACCGCTCCTACGAGCAGTACTTC. The genes are TRBV15 and TRBJ2-7, with 8 bases lining up with TRBD1. This CDR3 has 18 residues. V lost 0 bases, J lost 0 bases, and 10 bases stayed unmatched. The germline gives CDR1 LNHNV, CDR2 YYDKDF (reference sequence).

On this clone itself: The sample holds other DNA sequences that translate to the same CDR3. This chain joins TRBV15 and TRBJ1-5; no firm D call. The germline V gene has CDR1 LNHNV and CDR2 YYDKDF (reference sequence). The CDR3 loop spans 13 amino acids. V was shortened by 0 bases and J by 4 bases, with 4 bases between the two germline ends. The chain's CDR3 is CATSRDLNQPQHF. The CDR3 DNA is TGTGCCACCAGCAGAGATCTGAATCAGCCCCAGCATTTT.

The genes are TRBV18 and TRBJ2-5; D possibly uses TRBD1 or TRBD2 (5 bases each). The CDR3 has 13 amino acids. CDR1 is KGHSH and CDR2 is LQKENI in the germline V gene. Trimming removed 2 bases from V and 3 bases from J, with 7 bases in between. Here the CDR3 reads CASSPVGEETQYF. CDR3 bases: TGTGCCAGCTCACCAGTGGGGGAAGAGACCCAGTACTTC.

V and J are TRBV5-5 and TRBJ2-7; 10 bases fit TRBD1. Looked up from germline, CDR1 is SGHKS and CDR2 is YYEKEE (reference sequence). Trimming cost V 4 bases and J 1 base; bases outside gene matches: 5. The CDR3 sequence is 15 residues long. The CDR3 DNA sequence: TGTGCCAGCAGCGAGGGACAGGGGTTGTCCTACGAGCAGTACTTC. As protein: CASSEGQGLSYEQYF.

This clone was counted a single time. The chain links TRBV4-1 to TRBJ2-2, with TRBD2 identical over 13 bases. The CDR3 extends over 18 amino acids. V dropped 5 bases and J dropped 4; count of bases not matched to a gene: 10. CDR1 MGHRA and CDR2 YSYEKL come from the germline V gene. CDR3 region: CASSLLPGLAGFTGELFF. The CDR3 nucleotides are TGCGCCAGCAGCTTACTACCGGGACTAGCGGGGTTCACCGGGGAGCTGTTTTTT.

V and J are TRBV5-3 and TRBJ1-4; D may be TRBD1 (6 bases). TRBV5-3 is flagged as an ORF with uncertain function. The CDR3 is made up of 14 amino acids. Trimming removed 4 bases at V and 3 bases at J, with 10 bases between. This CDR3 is CARSRQASNEKLFF. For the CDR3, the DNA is TGTGCCAGAAGCAGACAGGCATCTAATGAAAAACTGTTTTTT.